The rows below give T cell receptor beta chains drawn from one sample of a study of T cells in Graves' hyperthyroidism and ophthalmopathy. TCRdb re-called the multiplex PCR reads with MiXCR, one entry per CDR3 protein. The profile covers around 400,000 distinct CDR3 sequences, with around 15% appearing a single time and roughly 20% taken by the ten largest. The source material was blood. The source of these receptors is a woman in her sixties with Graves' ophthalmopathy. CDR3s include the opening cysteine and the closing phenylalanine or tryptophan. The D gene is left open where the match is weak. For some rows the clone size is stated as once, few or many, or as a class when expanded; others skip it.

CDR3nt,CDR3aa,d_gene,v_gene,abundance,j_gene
TGTGCCAGCAGCGTAGGGGGCAGGGATCCGGAGACCCAGTACTTC,CASSVGGRDPETQYF,-,TRBV9,few,TRBJ2-5
TGTGCCAGCAGTTCCGGGGGACTAGCGGGCCGCTATCAGTACTTC,CASSSGGLAGRYQYF,TRBD2,TRBV11-2,few,TRBJ2-5
TGCAGTGCTAGAGATTTAGCGGCAAACACCGGGGGGCTGTTTTTT,CSARDLAANTGGLFF,-,TRBV20-1,-,TRBJ2-2
TGTGCCAGTAGTATAGATCGAGGACAGGGGGATCAGCCCCAGCATTTT,CASSIDRGQGDQPQHF,TRBD1,TRBV19,-,TRBJ1-5
TGCAGTGCTAGAACGACTAGCAAGTACGAGCAGTACTTC,CSARTTSKYEQYF,TRBD2,TRBV20-1,many,TRBJ2-7
TGTGCCAGCAGCCAAGAACGGGGGGACTCACCCCTCCACTTT,CASSQERGDSPLHF,-,TRBV3-1,many,TRBJ1-6
TGTGCCAGCAGCCTACCTAGCGGGAGACCTCCGATTGAGCAGTTCTTC,CASSLPSGRPPIEQFF,TRBD2,TRBV6-1,few,TRBJ2-1
TGCAGTGCTACAGCTAGCGGAGGGGCAGATACGCAGTATTTT,CSATASGGADTQYF,TRBD2,TRBV20-1,many,TRBJ2-3
TGCAGTGCTAGAGCGGCTAGCGGTCGCACAGATACGCAGTATTTT,CSARAASGRTDTQYF,TRBD2,TRBV20-1,many,TRBJ2-3
TGTGCCAGCAGTGCTAGACTAGCGGGGACTTACAATGAGCAGTTCTTC,CASSARLAGTYNEQFF,TRBD2,TRBV2,many,TRBJ2-1
TGTGCCAGCAGTGATACGGTAGCTAACTATGGCTACACCTTC,CASSDTVANYGYTF,-,TRBV2,many,TRBJ1-2
TGTGCCAGCAGCTTCCGGGACAGGGGTCCTAGCACAGATACGCAGTATTTT,CASSFRDRGPSTDTQYF,TRBD1,TRBV7-9,many,TRBJ2-3
TGTGCCAGCAGCTCGCAGCGGTGGGAGCAGTACTTC,CASSSQRWEQYF,-,TRBV7-2,many,TRBJ2-7
TGTGCCAGCAGCAGGGGGCAGAATTCACCCCTCCACTTT,CASSRGQNSPLHF,TRBD1,TRBV2,-,TRBJ1-6
TGTGCCACCTCGGACAGGGAAGACTATGGCTACACCTTC,CATSDREDYGYTF,TRBD1,TRBV10-3,many,TRBJ1-2
TGCAGTGCTAGAAACGTCCCGCAAGAGACCCAGTACTTC,CSARNVPQETQYF,-,TRBV20-1,-,TRBJ2-5
TGTGCCACCAGTGCCACGGGCCCAGGGGCGACTAGCGGGAGGTATGAGCAGTTCTTC,CATSATGPGATSGRYEQFF,TRBD2,TRBV24-1,many,TRBJ2-1
TGTGCCAGCTGGACAGGGCACGAGCAGTACTTC,CASWTGHEQYF,TRBD1,TRBV28,many,TRBJ2-7
TGTGCCAGCAGCTTAGCGGAGGGATGGGAGACCCAGTACTTC,CASSLAEGWETQYF,-,TRBV7-2,many,TRBJ2-5
-,CASSEVPEGLIQYFGAGELFF,-,TRBV2,-,TRBJ2-2
TGCAGTGCTAGAGAGTTGCGGGAGCCGGGTGAGCAGTTCTTC,CSARELREPGEQFF,TRBD2,TRBV20-1,many,TRBJ2-1
TGTGCCAGCAGTTCCCTGACTAGCGGGAGTTCCGCCAAAAACATTCAGTACTTC,CASSSLTSGSSAKNIQYF,TRBD2,TRBV6-2/TRBV6-3,few,TRBJ2-4
TGTGCCAGCAGGGGAAGGGATTCCTACGAGCAGTACTTC,CASRGRDSYEQYF,-,TRBV7-9,-,TRBJ2-7
TGTGCCAGCAGCCAAGATTGGGGTCTCCAAGAGACCCAGTACTTC,CASSQDWGLQETQYF,-,TRBV3-1,few,TRBJ2-5
TGTGCCAGCAGTGCCGGACTTAGCGGCTCCTACGAGCAGTACTTC,CASSAGLSGSYEQYF,-,TRBV28,few,TRBJ2-7
TGTGCCAGCAGCTTAGGAGGGTCCCAAGAGACCCAGTACTTC,CASSLGGSQETQYF,-,TRBV5-1,many,TRBJ2-5
TGTGCCAGCAGTTCACTACCTCAGGGAGACACAGATACGCAGTATTTT,CASSSLPQGDTDTQYF,-,TRBV28,-,TRBJ2-3
TGTGCCAGATTAGCGACTAGCGACAACACCGGGGAGCTGTTTTTT,CARLATSDNTGELFF,TRBD2,TRBV2,-,TRBJ2-2
TGTGCCAGCAGTATCGAGGTTAAGGCTGAGCAGTTCTTC,CASSIEVKAEQFF,-,TRBV7-6,many,TRBJ2-1
TGCAGTGCCCCCACCGGACTAGCGGACGAGCAGTACTTC,CSAPTGLADEQYF,TRBD2,TRBV20-1,many,TRBJ2-7
TGTGCCAGCAGTTTAGGGGGGTCCCACAATGAGCAGTTCTTC,CASSLGGSHNEQFF,-,TRBV12-3/TRBV12-4,many,TRBJ2-1
TGTGCCAGCGGGCCCCCGGGGACCGATGAGCAGTTCTTC,CASGPPGTDEQFF,-,TRBV7-2,-,TRBJ2-1
TGTGCCAGTAGTATTTCGGGGACGAAAAACATTCAGTACTTC,CASSISGTKNIQYF,-,TRBV19,few,TRBJ2-4
TGTGCCAGCAGCTTGGGAACAGGGAAATCCTACGAGCAGTACTTC,CASSLGTGKSYEQYF,-,TRBV5-4,many,TRBJ2-7
TGTGCCAGCAGTTTAGAAGGGATGTTCGGAAACACCATATATTTT,CASSLEGMFGNTIYF,-,TRBV28,-,TRBJ1-3
TGTGCCAGCAGTTTAGAGGGACAGGGGGCCCAAGAGACCCAGTGCTTC,CASSLEGQGAQETQCF,TRBD1,TRBV28,-,TRBJ2-5
TGTGCCAGCAGTTATCCGAGACAGGGAACCTACGAGCAGTACTTC,CASSYPRQGTYEQYF,TRBD1,TRBV6-2/TRBV6-3,many,TRBJ2-7
TGTGCCTGGGGTTCGACAGTCTCTGGAAACACCATATATTTT,CAWGSTVSGNTIYF,-,TRBV30,few,TRBJ1-3
TGTGCCAGCAGCGCTCTAGCGGGAGGCCGTAGCACAGATACGCAGTATTTT,CASSALAGGRSTDTQYF,TRBD2,TRBV9,-,TRBJ2-3
TGTGCCAGCAGCTTAGAACGGACAGAGACCCAGCACTTC,CASSLERTETQHF,-,TRBV7-2,few,TRBJ2-5
TGTGCCAGCTCGCAGGGACAGGTACTTCTTGAAGCTTTCTTT,CASSQGQVLLEAFF,TRBD1,TRBV18,many,TRBJ1-1
TGTGCCAGCAGAACCGGGACGGACTTCGGGAATGAGCAGTTCTTC,CASRTGTDFGNEQFF,-,TRBV6-2/TRBV6-3,many,TRBJ2-1
TGCAGCGTTGCACTCACAGATACGCAGTATTTT,CSVALTDTQYF,-,TRBV29-1,-,TRBJ2-3
TGTGCCAGCAGTTACTTAGCGGGAGGGTTCGAGCAGTACTTC,CASSYLAGGFEQYF,TRBD2,TRBV28,many,TRBJ2-7
TGTGCCAGCAGCCAAGGGCAGGGGGGGCCCCAGCATTTT,CASSQGQGGPQHF,TRBD1,TRBV3-1,many,TRBJ1-5
TGTGCCAGCACCCCGGCGGGGAGCTCCTACAATGAGCAGTTCTTC,CASTPAGSSYNEQFF,-,TRBV12-3/TRBV12-4,many,TRBJ2-1
TGTGCCAGCAGCTTAAGGGAATTCACCGGGGAGCTGTTTTTT,CASSLREFTGELFF,-,TRBV7-8,few,TRBJ2-2
TGTGCCAGTAGTCTCGGGACTAGCGGGAGGCCTCCCTACGAGCAGTACTTC,CASSLGTSGRPPYEQYF,TRBD2,TRBV19,many,TRBJ2-7
TGTGCCAGCAGCCAAGATCGGCACCCCGCCTTAGCTTTCTTT,CASSQDRHPALAFF,-,TRBV3-1,-,TRBJ1-1
TGTGCCAGCAGCTTGGTAGTAGCGGGAGCGAACGAGCAGTACTTC,CASSLVVAGANEQYF,TRBD2,TRBV5-4,few,TRBJ2-7